This T cell receptor (beta chain) originates from a study of blood T cell repertoires in COVID-19. Germline CDR1 and CDR2: MDHEN and SYDVKM. V lost 4 bases and J lost 5; bases outside the gene matches: 7. CDR3 length: 14 residues. As processed by the authors: For nucleated cells, counts were estimated from reference gene primer amplification. Data came from immunoSEQ multiplex PCR; TCRdb stores just in-frame clones and leaves some out. That table is the source of V, J and clone size, and D and trimming were worked out from the DNA. The table includes about 250,000 clones, 88% detected once. The source of this sequence is a woman aged 25 to 39 with COVID-19, enrolled during active disease. Sequencing was performed on peripheral blood. The V gene is TRBV28, the J gene TRBJ1-1; 7 bases line up with TRBD1. The CDR3 nucleotides are TGTGCCAGCAGTTATCCCGTGACAGGGACTGAAGCTTTCTTT. This encodes CASSYPVTGTEAFF.